This TCR beta chain was observed in a study of cytomegalovirus exposure and HLA in healthy donors. Whole-study findings and limits: A later analysis showed TCR association rates differing by HLA locus, peaking at DRB1 and lowest at HLA-C. Cytomegalovirus-associated TCR beta chains were listed, numbering over 150. Productive rates of about 87% or about 30% were seen for most TCR beta V segments in an earlier analysis.

Concerning this clone: The antigen is unknown.

Germline values: CDR1 SGHTA, CDR2 FQGNSA. Trimming took 5 bases from V and 0 from J; bases not matched to a gene: 5. This CDR3 has 16 residues. 13 Jbeta primers and 60 Vbeta primers were used for the PCR. Sequenced by immunoSEQ multiplex PCR; TCRdb stores in-frame clones only, minus some. The sample lists 200,000 or so clones, roughly four fifths occurring once. Sample: PBMCs. The TCR comes from a girl between 5 and 17 years old in good health and CMV-seronegative. V usage is TRBV7-2 and J usage is TRBJ1-4, with 8 bases aligning to TRBD1. The CDR3 nucleotides read TGTGCCAGCAGCCCGACAGGGGCTGCAACTAATGAAAAACTGTTTTTT. It translates to CASSPTGAATNEKLFF.